These 27 T cell receptor beta chains came from one sample sequenced in a study of T cells in Graves' hyperthyroidism and ophthalmopathy. What was amplified from RNA transcripts were TCR beta CDR3 regions. RT-PCR in the first round (using the HTBI primer set) targeted the TCR CDR3. Via MiXCR, TCRdb re-called the multiplex PCR reads, giving one row per CDR3 protein. The sample includes about 280,000 distinct CDR3 sequences, 25% to 30% of them seen just once. The material sequenced was blood. The receptors come from a man aged 40-49 years with Graves' hyperthyroidism that later progressed to Graves' ophthalmopathy.

This clonotype was detected ten times or more. The chain carries TRBV5-8 and TRBJ2-5; TRBD1 aligns across 8 bases. V was pared by 4 bases and J by 4 bases, with 3 bases of the junction left unmatched. Germline CDR1 and CDR2: SGHTS and YDEGEE. The CDR3 loop spans 13 amino acids. The CDR3 loop is CASSNRGLETQYF. DNA for the CDR3: TGTGCCAGCAGCAACAGGGGGTTAGAGACCCAGTACTTC.

This clonotype showed up many times. The rearrangement uses TRBV7-6 and TRBJ2-5; D unclear. The CDR3 sequence is 17 residues long. V lost 1 base and J 5 bases, leaving 20 bases between the germline ends. CDR1 and CDR2 (germline): SGHVS, FNYEAQ. CDR3 protein: CASSLGGFQMGKETQYF. Here the CDR3 DNA reads TGTGCCAGCAGCTTAGGAGGTTTCCAAATGGGGAAGGAGACCCAGTACTTC.

This chain joins TRBV7-8 and TRBJ2-5; 10 nucleotides match TRBD2. After removal of 3 bases from V and 4 bases from J, the junction contained 8 bases not matched to a gene. CDR3 size: 16 residues. Per germline, CDR1 SGHVS and CDR2 FQNEAQ. This chain's CDR3 is CASSFPSGGARETQYF. CDR3 sequence (DNA): TGTGCCAGCAGCTTCCCCAGCGGGGGGGCGCGAGAGACCCAGTACTTC.

Ten or more counts support this clonotype. CDR3 residues: CSVEGTEAFF. CDR3 DNA sequence: TGCAGCGTTGAAGGGACTGAAGCTTTCTTT. The V call is TRBV29-1, the J call TRBJ1-1; D is uncertain. The CDR3 extends over 10 amino acids. V lost 1 base and J 5 bases, leaving 2 bases between the germline ends. Germline V gene lookup returns CDR1 SQVTM and CDR2 ANQGSEA.

The gene calls are TRBV2 and TRBJ2-7; D is ambiguous. There are 13 residues in the CDR3. V was pared by 4 bases and J by 3 bases, with 10 bases between. Germline loops: CDR1 SNHLY, CDR2 FYNNEI. The CDR3 is CASSGAVYYEQYF. The CDR3 DNA is TGTGCCAGCAGTGGGGCAGTTTACTACGAGCAGTACTTC.

The sample holds many counts of this clonotype. CDR3 sequence (DNA): TGTGCCAGCAGCTTACAATTGTCTAGCGGGCACCAAGAGACCCAGTACTTC. Residues: CASSLQLSSGHQETQYF. The chain uses TRBV11-2 and TRBJ2-5, with 8 bases aligning to TRBD2. Germline CDR1 SGHAT, CDR2 FQNNGV. J gave up 0 bases and V 2 bases, and 8 bases lay outside the gene matches. The CDR3 sequence is 17 residues long.

The genes are TRBV6-2 or TRBV6-3 and TRBJ2-2; the D gene is possibly TRBD2 (5 bases). The ends were cut back, 2 bases at V and 0 bases at J, with 16 bases in the middle. The CDR3 runs to 18 residues. Germline CDR1 reads MNHEY; CDR2 reads SVGEGT. The CDR3 DNA reads TGTGCCAGCAGTTACCAAGCGAGCGGAGCGACGAACACCGGGGAGCTGTTTTTT. Translating it yields CASSYQASGATNTGELFF.

This clonotype was recorded many times. For the CDR3, the DNA is TGTGCCAGCAGCTTACAGGGGGCTCTCTCCAATCAGCCCCAGCATTTT. Its translation is CASSLQGALSNQPQHF. This chain links TRBV7-8 with TRBJ1-5, with 8 nucleotides matching TRBD1. The germline V gene has CDR1 SGHVS and CDR2 FQNEAQ. The CDR3 runs 16 residues. Trimming cost V 2 bases and J 3 bases; bases outside gene matches: 6.

The chain couples TRBV27 to TRBJ1-5, with 7 bases aligning to TRBD1. V gave up 6 bases and J gave up 1 base; unmatched junction bases: 3. Germline lookup yields CDR1 MNHEY and CDR2 SMNVEV (reference sequence). CDR3 length equals 14 residues. The CDR3 spells CASRKTGSNQPQHF. CDR3 in DNA: TGTGCCAGCAGAAAGACAGGGAGCAATCAGCCCCAGCATTTT.

This clonotype was seen at least ten times. V gene TRBV27 combines with J gene TRBJ2-7; possibly TRBD2 for D (5 bases). Germline lookup yields CDR1 MNHEY and CDR2 SMNVEV (reference sequence). V was cut by 0 bases and J by 2 bases, with 11 bases left in between. The CDR3 contains 15 residues. The CDR3 sequence is CASSLSLTRAYEQYF. The DNA for the CDR3 is TGTGCCAGCAGTTTATCCCTCACTAGGGCCTACGAGCAGTACTTC.

This clonotype was observed many times. This sequence joins TRBV7-2 and TRBJ1-2; D unclear. Trimming left V 2 bases short and J 5 bases short, with 12 bases between. The CDR3 runs to 14 residues. Germline V lookup: CDR1 SGHTA, CDR2 FQGNSA. The CDR3 spells CASSLLSGGYGYTF. As DNA, the CDR3 is TGTGCCAGCAGCTTATTATCAGGCGGATATGGCTACACCTTC.

The sample holds many counts of this clonotype. The chain is built from TRBV12-3 or TRBV12-4 and TRBJ2-7, with 10 bases identical to TRBD2. The length of the CDR3 is 14 residues. After removal of 7 bases from V and 3 bases from J, the junction contained 6 bases not matched to a gene. The CDR3 nucleotides are TGTGCCAGCAACCCCGGGACTAGCGACTACGAGCAGTACTTC. Amino acids: CASNPGTSDYEQYF.

There are many counts of this clonotype. The rearrangement uses TRBV2 and TRBJ1-1, with no clear D. V lost 1 base and J 0 bases, leaving 24 bases between the germline ends. The V gene's germline CDR1 is SNHLY and CDR2 FYNNEI. The CDR3 is 20 residues long. In DNA form, the CDR3 reads TGTGCCAGCAGTGAAGTGAGGGCCTACTGGCGACCATCCATGAACACTGAAGCTTTCTTT. This encodes CASSEVRAYWRPSMNTEAFF.

This clonotype was recorded many times. The chain couples TRBV30 to TRBJ1-1; perhaps TRBD1 as D (6 bases). The V and J ends lost 1 base and 1 base respectively, with 7 bases between them. The CDR3 totals 13 residues. Germline assignment: CDR1 GTSNPN and CDR2 SVGIG (reference sequence). In DNA, the CDR3 is TGTGCCTGGAGTGAAGGGGGGAACACTGAAGCTTTCTTT. The encoded protein is CAWSEGGNTEAFF. Together with reference TRBV30 and TRBJ1-1, the CDR3 gives the full variable domain: SQTIHQWPATLVQPVGSPLSLECTVEGTSNPNLYWYRQAAGRGLQLLFYSVGIGQISSEVPQNLSASRPQDRQFILSSKKLLLSDSGFYLCAWSEGGNTEAFFGQGTRLTVV.

This clonotype has at least ten counts. The rearrangement uses TRBV19 and TRBJ1-2; 7 bases align to TRBD1. Germline V gene sequence: CDR1 LNHDA, CDR2 SQIVND (reference sequence). The CDR3 spans 13 residues. The trim removed 5 bases at V and 6 bases at J, leaving 6 bases unmatched. Here the CDR3 DNA reads TGTGCCAGTAGTTCCTGGGGGACAGATGGCTACACCTTC. Translating it yields CASSSWGTDGYTF.

This clonotype came up many times. The chain couples TRBV9 to TRBJ2-2, with D possibly TRBD1 on 5 matching bases. CDR3 size: 15 residues. Per germline, CDR1 SGDLS and CDR2 YYNGEE. V lost 0 bases and J lost 4, with 10 bases in between. Here the CDR3 reads CASSVGTLSTGELFF. Written as DNA, the CDR3 is TGTGCCAGCAGCGTAGGGACACTCAGCACCGGGGAGCTGTTTTTT.

This clonotype came up a few times. J is TRBJ1-3 and V is TRBV12-3 or TRBV12-4; D remains ambiguous. The germline V and J ends were trimmed by 3 bases and 4 bases, with 4 bases remaining between them. The CDR3 totals 12 residues. CDR3: CASSLMGNTIYF. The CDR3 DNA reads TGTGCCAGCAGTTTGATGGGAAACACCATATATTTT.

This clonotype was observed at least ten times. This chain joins TRBV7-9 and TRBJ2-7, with TRBD1 matching over 8 bases. CDR3 length equals 13 residues. Germline lookup yields CDR1 SEHNR and CDR2 FQNEAQ (reference sequence). Trimming took 1 base from V and 6 from J; bases not matched to a gene: 2. The CDR3 loop is CASSLEQGGEQYF. CDR3 coding DNA: TGTGCCAGCAGCTTAGAACAGGGGGGCGAGCAGTACTTC.

This clonotype was counted many times. This rearrangement joins TRBV29-1 to TRBJ1-5; 9 nucleotides agree with TRBD1. The CDR3 contains 13 residues. Per the germline V gene, CDR1 is SQVTM and CDR2 is ANQGSEA. Trimming removed 4 bases from V and 6 bases from J; junction bases left unmatched: 4. In nucleotides, the CDR3 is TGCAGCGTTGGGATGACAGGGGGTCAGCCCCAGCATTTT. This translates into CSVGMTGGQPQHF.

Many counts were recorded for this clonotype. The chain employs TRBV20-1 and TRBJ2-7; 9 nucleotides align to TRBD2. The CDR3 runs 18 residues. Germline lookup yields CDR1 DFQATT and CDR2 SNEGSKA (reference sequence). V gave up 5 bases and J gave up 5 bases; unmatched junction bases: 22. CDR3 in amino acids: CSAFHSNIAGAVGNEQYF. Written as DNA, the CDR3 is TGCAGTGCTTTCCACTCAAACATAGCGGGAGCCGTAGGGAACGAGCAGTACTTC.

This clonotype was seen ten or more times. In DNA, the CDR3 is TGTGCCAGCAACTCAGGACAGGCTGAAGCTTTCTTT. It specifies CASNSGQAEAFF. The chain uses TRBV7-9 and TRBJ1-1, with 7 bases identical to TRBD1. V trimming: 7 bases; J trimming: 6 bases; junction bases outside the gene matches: 5. This CDR3 comprises 12 residues. CDR1 and CDR2 (germline): SEHNR, FQNEAQ (reference sequence). Full variable domain (outside the CDR3, taken from reference TRBV7-9 and TRBJ1-1): DTGVSQNPRHKITKRGQNVTFRCDPISEHNRLYWYRQTLGQGPEFLTYFQNEAQLEKSRLLSDRFSAERPKGSFSTLEIQRTEQGDSAMYLCASNSGQAEAFFGQGTRLTVV.

This clonotype was counted many times. The J gene is TRBJ1-2, the V gene TRBV12-3 or TRBV12-4; D gene uncertain. Trimming cost V 7 bases and J 0 bases, with 6 bases left between them. CDR3 length: 12 residues. The chain's CDR3 is CASKVANYGYTF. In DNA form, the CDR3 reads TGTGCCAGCAAGGTGGCTAACTATGGCTACACCTTC.

This clonotype was recorded at least ten times. CDR3 sequence: CARTDPGPSGDYEQYF. As DNA, the CDR3 is TGTGCCAGAACCGACCCGGGGCCTAGCGGAGACTACGAGCAGTACTTC. The chain is built from TRBV19 and TRBJ2-7; the match to TRBD2 covers 7 bases. J was trimmed by 3 bases and V by 9 bases; bases with no gene match: 17. This CDR3 has 16 residues. Germline values: CDR1 LNHDA, CDR2 SQIVND (reference sequence).

V is TRBV28 and J is TRBJ1-1; D is undetermined. The CDR3 runs 14 residues. Trimming pared 3 bases from V and 1 base from J, leaving 9 bases between. Germline CDR1 is MDHEN and CDR2 is SYDVKM. CDR3: CASSFLSQNTEAFF. The CDR3 DNA is TGTGCCAGCAGTTTTTTGTCCCAGAACACTGAAGCTTTCTTT.

V gene TRBV27 combines with J gene TRBJ2-7, with 9 bases aligning to TRBD1. The CDR3 sequence is 15 residues long. The V segment lost 3 bases and the J segment 3 bases; nucleotides outside the gene matches: 6. The germline gives CDR1 MNHEY, CDR2 SMNVEV (reference sequence). For the CDR3, the DNA is TGTGCCAGCAGTTTCTATACAGGGGGCGTCTACGAGCAGTACTTC. This encodes CASSFYTGGVYEQYF.

This clonotype was picked up many times. V and J are TRBV6-1 and TRBJ1-2, with D unresolved. The V gene lost 2 bases and the J gene lost 7 bases, with 2 bases spanning the gap. The CDR3 runs 10 residues. The germline V gene has CDR1 MNHNS and CDR2 SASEGT. This CDR3 reads CASSERGYTF. CDR3 bases: TGTGCCAGCAGTGAACGTGGCTACACCTTC.

This clonotype has ten or more counts. This chain uses TRBV10-1 with TRBJ2-7; D call uncertain. The germline V gene has CDR1 WNHNN and CDR2 SYGVQD (reference sequence). This CDR3 spans 14 amino acids. The V and J ends lost 3 bases and 3 bases respectively, with 12 bases between them. The DNA of the CDR3 is TGCGCCAGCAGTGACAGTATGGTTCGCTACGAGCAGTACTTC. This codes for CASSDSMVRYEQYF.